Below are 9 T cell receptor beta chains sequenced from a single sample in a study of T cell changes during pregnancy in multiple sclerosis. Using immunoSEQ multiplex PCR, the repertoire was profiled, and TCRdb retains in-frame clones only, with some absent. The sample contains under 130,000 clones, roughly 90% of which appear only once. The source was peripheral blood, collected after pregnancy. These receptors all come from a female donor with multiple sclerosis, enrolled in a pregnancy study.

The chain uses TRBV5-6 and TRBJ1-4, with TRBD1 as a possible D gene (5 bases). V lost 4 bases and J lost 8, with 12 bases in between. CDR1 and CDR2 from the germline V gene are SGHDT and YYEEEE. The CDR3 is 13 residues long. Here the CDR3 DNA reads TGTGCCAGCAGCCGGGGGGGAGGCGAAAAACTGTTTTTT. Translated: CASSRGGGEKLFF.

CDR3 DNA: TGTGCCAGCAGCAAAGAAGACCGAACAGGGTACTCTGGAAACACCATATATTTT. It specifies CASSKEDRTGYSGNTIYF. The chain links TRBV21-1 to TRBJ1-3; TRBD1, the D gene given by the table, was not confirmed from the DNA. TRBV21-1 is flagged as a pseudogene. This CDR3 has 18 amino acids.

This chain joins TRBV5-4 and TRBJ2-1; D perhaps matches TRBD2 (6 bases). Germline loops: CDR1 SGHNT, CDR2 YYREEE (reference sequence). The ends were cut back, 5 bases at V and 5 bases at J, with 11 bases in the middle. The CDR3 runs 13 residues. The CDR3 sequence is CASSHTGDNEQFF. CDR3 DNA sequence: TGTGCCAGCAGTCACACGGGGGACAATGAGCAGTTCTTC.

The chain couples TRBV19 to TRBJ2-7, with TRBD1 identical over 8 bases. CDR1 and CDR2 (germline): LNHDA, SQIVND (reference sequence). V dropped 3 bases and J dropped 5; count of bases not matched to a gene: 9. CDR3 length equals 15 residues. CDR3 region: CASSMVATGVDEQYF. The CDR3 bases are TGTGCCAGTAGTATGGTCGCGACAGGGGTCGACGAGCAGTACTTC.

The rearrangement links TRBV5-5 to TRBJ2-6; D perhaps matches TRBD2 (5 bases). The CDR3 consists of 16 residues. V shed 6 bases and J shed 0 bases, with 13 bases lying between them. Per germline, CDR1 SGHKS and CDR2 YYEKEE (reference sequence). CDR3 protein: CASITGTSSGANVLTF. Written as DNA, the CDR3 is TGTGCCAGCATCACGGGAACAAGCTCTGGGGCCAACGTCCTGACTTTC.

This chain uses TRBV13 with TRBJ2-1; TRBD1 might be the D (5 bases). V lost 0 bases and J 9 bases, leaving 12 bases between the germline ends. The CDR3 consists of 14 residues. The V gene's germline CDR1 is PRHDT and CDR2 FYEKMQ (reference sequence). In DNA, the CDR3 is TGTGCCAGCAGCTTAGGCTGGGGCGGTCTTGAGCAGTTCTTC. It codes for CASSLGWGGLEQFF. Drawing the rest from reference TRBV13 and TRBJ2-1, the complete variable domain is AAGVIQSPRHLIKEKRETATLKCYPIPRHDTVYWYQQGPGQDPQFLISFYEKMQSDKGSIPDRFSAQQFSDYHSELNMSSLELGDSALYFCASSLGWGGLEQFFGPGTRLTVL.

V usage is TRBV11-3 and J usage is TRBJ2-1; maybe TRBD2 (6 bases). The CDR3 loop spans 11 amino acids. CDR1 and CDR2 from the germline V gene are SGHNT and YENEEA. Trimming removed 3 bases at V and 11 bases at J, with 8 bases between. The CDR3 nucleotides read TGTGCCAGCAGCTTCGGGACTCAGCAGTTCTTC. Translated: CASSFGTQQFF.

V and J are TRBV13 and TRBJ2-3; 10 bases are shared with TRBD2. The CDR3 consists of 17 residues. V gave up 4 bases and J gave up 2 bases; unmatched junction bases: 9. Per the germline V gene, CDR1 is PRHDT and CDR2 is FYEKMQ (reference sequence). CDR3 region: CASSSILAGDTTDTQYF. The CDR3 DNA sequence: TGTGCCAGCAGCTCGATTCTAGCGGGGGACACCACAGATACGCAGTATTTT.

The genes are TRBV5-1 and TRBJ1-2, with 9 nucleotides matching TRBD1. Germline loops: CDR1 SGHRS, CDR2 YFSETQ. The ends lost 0 bases at V and 6 bases at J; junction bases unmatched: 9. The CDR3 runs 16 residues. The CDR3 DNA follows: TGCGCCAGCAGCTTGGCCCCACAGGGGGCGGGGGATGGCTACACCTTC. Its protein product is CASSLAPQGAGDGYTF.